Listed below are T cell receptor beta chains from one sample, sequenced in a study of siplizumab effects on memory and regulatory T cells. Sequencing was performed with immunoSEQ multiplex PCR; in TCRdb, only in-frame clones are kept and a portion is missing. The sample consists of some 120,000 clones, 90% to 95% of them appearing once. Sample: non-Treg CD4+ T cells sorted from blood. The receptors were sampled from a human donor in good health. CDR3s include the opening cysteine and the closing phenylalanine or tryptophan. D genes are given only for firm matches. Clone size appears in some rows only: once, few, many, or a class for an expanded clone.

>TRBJ2-1|TRBV7-3|-|-
TGTGCCAGCAGCTTAAACCGCGAGGGCGGCAATGAGCAGTTCTTC
CASSLNREGGNEQFF
>TRBJ2-3|TRBV7-3|-|-
TGTGCCAGCAGCTTAGGATGGTCAGATACGCAGTATTTT
CASSLGWSDTQYF
>TRBJ1-1|TRBV6-6|-|-
TGTGCCAGCAGTTACGCGGGCACAGACACTGAAGCTTTCTTT
CASSYAGTDTEAFF
>TRBJ1-4|TRBV10-3|TRBD1|-
TGTGCCATCAGAGGACAGGGGAATGAAAAACTGTTTTTT
CAIRGQGNEKLFF
>TRBJ1-2|TRBV14|-|-
TGTGCCAGCAGCCAGGACACCAACTATGGCTACACCTTC
CASSQDTNYGYTF
>TRBJ2-7|TRBV5-4|TRBD1|-
TGTGCCAGCAGCTCTCGACAGGGCATGAGAACCTACGAGCAGTACTTC
CASSSRQGMRTYEQYF
>TRBJ2-5|TRBV7-9|TRBD2|-
TGTGCCAGCAGCCTACTAGCGGGCAGGGCCCAAGAGACCCAGTACTTC
CASSLLAGRAQETQYF
>TRBJ1-6|TRBV7-3|-|-
TGTGCCAGCAGCTTAACGCCCCATCCGGGGAATTCACCCCTCCACTTT
CASSLTPHPGNSPLHF
>TRBJ1-2|TRBV7-9|-|-
TGTGCCAGCAGCTTAGAGGGTACAGCCCTATCGGGGGGCTACACCTTC
CASSLEGTALSGGYTF
>TRBJ2-7|TRBV27|TRBD1|-
TGTGCCAGCAGCCTTCTACAGGGGACCCCGGTAGAGCAGTACTTC
CASSLLQGTPVEQYF
>TRBJ1-3|TRBV10-3|-|-
TGTGCCGCAGGAGGCTCTGGAAACACCATATATTTT
CAAGGSGNTIYF
>TRBJ1-1|TRBV6-5|TRBD1|-
TGTGCCAGCAGTGACACAGGGGGTGCAAGGGTAGCTTTCTTT
CASSDTGGARVAFF
>TRBJ1-1|TRBV18|TRBD1|-
TGTGCCAGCTCACCACTGACAGGGGAAGCTTTCTTT
CASSPLTGEAFF
>TRBJ2-3|TRBV4-2|TRBD2|-
TGTGCCAGCAGCCAAGTGGGTCCAGGCGGGGGGCAGGCAGATACGCAGTATTTT
CASSQVGPGGGQADTQYF
>TRBJ1-5|TRBV30|-|-
TGTGCCTGGAGTGTATTAACAGCCGATCAGCCCCAGCATTTT
CAWSVLTADQPQHF
>TRBJ1-5|TRBV18|-|-
TGTGCCAGCTCACCAGACAGGAATCAGCCCCAGCATTTT
CASSPDRNQPQHF
>TRBJ1-4|TRBV11-2|-|-
TGTGCCAGCAGCTTATACGGGCCTGATGAAAAACTGTTTTTT
CASSLYGPDEKLFF
>TRBJ1-3|TRBV7-6|-|-
TGTGCCAGCAGCACATTTCGCCCGCGTAATTGGAACACCATATATTTT
CASSTFRPRNWNTIYF
>TRBJ2-7|TRBV19|-|-
TGTGCCAGTAGTCCAATGGAGGGGTCCGGGGGCTACGAGCAGTACTTC
CASSPMEGSGGYEQYF
>TRBJ2-7|TRBV9|TRBD2|once
TGTGCCAGCAGCGTAGGGTCCCTAGCGGGGGGCTCCTACGAGCAGTACTTC
CASSVGSLAGGSYEQYF
>TRBJ2-7|TRBV10-3|-|-
TGTGCCATCAGTGAAATAGGGGGAGGAGAGTTCCAGAACTTC
CAISEIGGGEFQNF
>TRBJ2-7|TRBV27|-|-
TGTGCCAGCAGAAAGACGGTGAGAGCCGAGCAGTACTTC
CASRKTVRAEQYF
>TRBJ2-7|TRBV12-5|-|-
TGTGCTAGTGGTTTGGTACTAGGAGGGGAGCGTCGGGAGCAGTACTTC
CASGLVLGGERREQYF
>TRBJ1-4|TRBV2|-|-
TGTGCCAGCAAGGGGCCTCAGGGTGAAAAACTGTTTTTT
CASKGPQGEKLFF
>TRBJ2-3|TRBV27|-|-
TGTGTCAGCAGTTCCCCCATTGCTAGCACAGATACGCAGTATTTT
CVSSSPIASTDTQYF
>TRBJ1-1|TRBV10-3|TRBD1|-
TGTGCCATCAGAACCGGGACAGGGATTGGCACTGAAGCTTTCTTT
CAIRTGTGIGTEAFF
>TRBJ2-3|TRBV7-3|TRBD2|-
TGTGCCAGCAGTCTAGCGGGAGGGCAAGATACGCAGTATTTT
CASSLAGGQDTQYF
>TRBJ2-2|TRBV9|TRBD1|-
TGTGCCAGCAGCGTAAGCCTGGACAGGGATACCGGGGAGCTGTTTTTT
CASSVSLDRDTGELFF
>TRBJ2-1|TRBV5-6|-|-
TGTGCCAGCAGCATGGATGGGAACTCCTACAATGAGCAGTTCTTC
CASSMDGNSYNEQFF
>TRBJ2-6|TRBV29-1|-|-
TGCAGCGTTGAAGGGTTCGAGGCCTCCCACTCTGGGGCCAACGTCCTGACTTTC
CSVEGFEASHSGANVLTF
>TRBJ2-3|TRBV15|-|-
TGTGCCACCAGCCAGGCAGGTACAGATACGCAGTATTTT
CATSQAGTDTQYF
>TRBJ2-7|TRBV7-3|TRBD1|once
TGTGCCAGCAGGTTGACAGGGGGCGCGTACGAGCAGTACTTC
CASRLTGGAYEQYF
>TRBJ1-2|TRBV11-2|-|-
TGTGCCAGCAGCTTAGGCTCGTCCCAGCCTGACTACACCTTC
CASSLGSSQPDYTF
>TRBJ1-3|TRBV5-1|-|-
TGCGCCAGCAGCTTGGAGGGGGGAACGGGAAACACCATATATTTT
CASSLEGGTGNTIYF
>TRBJ1-5|TRBV7-6|-|few
TGTGCCAGCAGCTTACAGACAGGTCTCAATCAGCCCCAGCATTTT
CASSLQTGLNQPQHF
>TRBJ2-1|TRBV5-4|-|-
TGTGCCAGCAGCTTAACGGGAGCGTCCCGTGAGCAGTTCTTC
CASSLTGASREQFF
>TRBJ2-5|TRBV18|TRBD2|-
TGTGCCAGCTCCCTAAACCCTTTACTAGCGGCCTCACAAGAGACCCAGTACTTC
CASSLNPLLAASQETQYF
>TRBJ2-1|TRBV6-6|-|-
TGTGCCAGCAGTTACAGGGGGTCTAATGAGCAGTTCTTC
CASSYRGSNEQFF
>TRBJ1-1|TRBV10-1|TRBD1|-
TGCGCCAGCAGTGGTGGGACAGGAGTGAACACTGAAGCTTTCTTT
CASSGGTGVNTEAFF
>TRBJ2-2|TRBV2|-|-
TGTGCCAGCAGGAGGACAGAAGCGAACACCGGGGAGCTGTTTTTT
CASRRTEANTGELFF
>TRBJ2-7|TRBV30|-|-
TGTGCCTGGAGTGTAGCCTACGAGCAGTACTTC
CAWSVAYEQYF
>TRBJ2-3|TRBV19|-|-
TGTGCCAGTAGTACCCGTCTGAGGGGTAGCACAGATACGCAGTATTTT
CASSTRLRGSTDTQYF
>TRBJ1-1|TRBV29-1|TRBD1|-
TGCAGCGGAGCGATGAGCGACAGGGGGCGGACTGAAGCTTTCTTT
CSGAMSDRGRTEAFF
>TRBJ1-1|TRBV11-3|TRBD1|-
TGTGCCAGCAGCTTAACGGGACAGACAGCTTTCTTT
CASSLTGQTAFF
>TRBJ1-2|TRBV6-1|TRBD1|-
TGTGCCAGCACCCCAATCCCAGGGGGCAACTATGGCTACACCTTC
CASTPIPGGNYGYTF
>TRBJ2-5|TRBV2|-|-
TGTGCCAGCAGTGATGAGGCGGTAACGGCGACCCAGTACTTC
CASSDEAVTATQYF